The 27 T cell receptor beta chains below come from one sample, sequenced in a study of T cells in Graves' hyperthyroidism and ophthalmopathy. Template material for amplifying TCR beta CDR3 regions consisted of RNA transcripts. TCR CDR3 regions were first amplified by RT-PCR with HTBI primers. TCRdb analysed the multiplex PCR reads with MiXCR anew, one entry per CDR3 protein. The sample lists roughly 500,000 distinct CDR3 sequences, 40% to 50% occurring once. What was sequenced was peripheral blood or thyroid tissue (not recorded which). The receptors shown here come from an adult woman with Graves' disease, either hyperthyroidism or ophthalmopathy (not recorded which).

This rearrangement joins TRBV5-1 to TRBJ1-1; tentative D call: TRBD1 (5 bases). The CDR3 consists of 14 residues. Trimming took 1 base from V and 1 from J, leaving 8 bases between them. CDR1 is SGHRS, CDR2 YFSETQ, per germline. CDR3 bases: TGCGCCAGCAGCTTGAAGGGGAGGAACACTGAAGCTTTCTTT. Translated: CASSLKGRNTEAFF.

In this sample, this clonotype turned up many times. The genes are TRBV20-1 and TRBJ1-1; D gene unclear. The CDR3 runs 13 residues. Trimming took 1 base from V and 2 from J, leaving 8 bases between them. Germline CDR1 and CDR2: DFQATT and SNEGSKA (reference sequence). The CDR3 protein is CSARVDRNTEAFF. The CDR3 nucleotides are TGCAGTGCTAGAGTAGATAGAAACACTGAAGCTTTCTTT.

This clonotype was seen repeatedly, ten times or more. The chain joins TRBV7-6 to TRBJ1-5; D not resolved. Germline assignment: CDR1 SGHVS and CDR2 FNYEAQ. V lost 8 bases to trimming and J lost 6 bases, with 11 bases between them. The CDR3 sequence is 12 residues long. The CDR3 is CASSFRGQPQHF. As DNA, the CDR3 is TGTGCCAGCTCCTTTCGTGGTCAGCCCCAGCATTTT.

The V gene is TRBV20-1, the J gene TRBJ2-5; 8 bases line up with TRBD2. V shed 3 bases and J 2 bases; nucleotides not matched to a gene: 5. The CDR3 runs 14 residues. Germline-derived CDR1 and CDR2 are DFQATT and SNEGSKA (reference sequence). CDR3 bases: TGCAGTGCTAGGGCGGGAGGAGAGCAAGAGACCCAGTACTTC. It encodes CSARAGGEQETQYF.

The chain couples TRBV15 to TRBJ2-5, with 13 bases lining up with TRBD2. This CDR3 is built from 18 residues. The V gene end was trimmed by 1 base and the J gene end by 4 bases; junction bases not matched to a gene: 9. Germline V gene lookup returns CDR1 LNHNV and CDR2 YYDKDF (reference sequence). CDR3: CATSRGLAGGLGRETQYF. CDR3 sequence (DNA): TGTGCCACCAGCAGAGGACTAGCGGGAGGTTTAGGCAGAGAGACCCAGTACTTC. The full variable domain, in which reference TRBV15 and TRBJ2-5 provide the parts outside the CDR3, is DAMVIQNPRYQVTQFGKPVTLSCSQTLNHNVMYWYQQKSSQAPKLLFHYYDKDFNNEADTPDNFQSRRPNTSFCFLDIRSPGLGDTAMYLCATSRGLAGGLGRETQYFGPGTRLLVL.

Ten or more counts support this clonotype. This rearrangement joins TRBV7-9 to TRBJ1-2, with D maybe TRBD1 (5 bases). The germline gives CDR1 SEHNR, CDR2 FQNEAQ (reference sequence). CDR3 length: 14 residues. Trimming took off 5 bases at V and 7 bases at J, with 17 bases between the two ends. CDR3 protein: CASSPRDGLIGYTF. The CDR3 DNA reads as TGTGCCAGCAGCCCAAGGGACGGACTAATTGGCTACACCTTC.

The chain uses TRBV29-1 and TRBJ1-4; 7 nucleotides agree with TRBD1. The germline V gene encodes CDR1 SQVTM and CDR2 ANQGSEA. This CDR3 is 13 amino acids long. V gave up 5 bases and J gave up 7 bases; unmatched junction bases: 7. In DNA form, the CDR3 reads TGCAGCGTTTGGAACAGGGGTGTTGAAAAACTGTTTTTT. It encodes CSVWNRGVEKLFF.

The genes are TRBV29-1 and TRBJ1-3; 9 nucleotides align to TRBD1. V was pared by 7 bases and J by 4 bases, with 5 bases of the junction left unmatched. Germline V CDR1 and CDR2: SQVTM, ANQGSEA. The CDR3 is 13 amino acids. CDR3 region: CSAEQGAGNTIYF. The CDR3 DNA is TGCAGCGCCGAACAGGGGGCAGGAAACACCATATATTTT. The full variable domain, in which reference TRBV29-1 and TRBJ1-3 provide the parts outside the CDR3, is SAVISQKPSRDICQRGTSLTIQCQVDSQVTMMFWYRQQPGQSLTLIATANQGSEATYESGFVIDKFPISRPNLTFSTLTVSNMSPEDSSIYLCSAEQGAGNTIYFGEGSWLTVV.

Details on this clonotype: This may come from a read error, since a much larger clone is one base off. Here the CDR3 reads CASRERQGTLGNTIYF. CDR3 nucleotide sequence: TGTGCCAGCAGGGAACGACAGGGAACGCTTGGAAACACCATATATTTT. The gene calls are TRBV6-1 and TRBJ1-3; TRBD1 matches at 7 bases. V shed 6 bases, J shed 3 bases, and the junction held 11 bases outside the gene matches. The CDR3 length is 16 residues. Per the germline V gene, CDR1 is MNHNS and CDR2 is SASEGT.

This clonotype was seen a few times. The chain employs TRBV28 and TRBJ1-2; no reliable D call. Per the germline V gene, CDR1 is MDHEN and CDR2 is SYDVKM. The CDR3 sequence is 14 residues long. V was trimmed by 8 bases and J by 1 base, leaving 14 bases between them. The CDR3 bases are TGTGCCAGCGGATCAGGCTCCATTAACTATGGCTACACCTTC. It encodes CASGSGSINYGYTF.

This clonotype appeared many times. J is TRBJ1-1 and V is TRBV6-6, with 9 bases that match TRBD1. CDR3 length: 19 amino acids. The V gene end was trimmed by 2 bases and the J gene end by 1 base; junction bases not matched to a gene: 14. Germline V gene lookup returns CDR1 MNHNY and CDR2 SVGAGI (reference sequence). CDR3 loop: CASSYPRQQGAIGNTEAFF. The CDR3 DNA reads as TGTGCCAGCAGTTACCCACGACAACAGGGGGCGATTGGGAACACTGAAGCTTTCTTT.

The chain joins TRBV11-2 to TRBJ2-2, with 7 bases aligning to TRBD2. This CDR3 comprises 16 residues. The germline V gene has CDR1 SGHAT and CDR2 FQNNGV. V shed 6 bases, J shed 6 bases, and the junction held 13 bases outside the gene matches. This CDR3 is CASSSGSGNLPGELFF. CDR3 DNA sequence: TGTGCCAGCAGTTCGGGGAGCGGGAATCTACCCGGGGAGCTGTTTTTT.

This clonotype came up many times. The chain recombines TRBV20-1 with TRBJ2-7, with 9 bases lining up with TRBD2. Germline CDR1 and CDR2: DFQATT and SNEGSKA (reference sequence). This CDR3 comprises 14 residues. With 3 bases clipped from V and 4 bases from J, the junction kept 7 bases outside the gene matches. CDR3 bases: TGCAGTGCTAGTAGGGCTAGCGGGAATTACGAGCAGTACTTC. Protein: CSASRASGNYEQYF.

The rearrangement links TRBV20-1 to TRBJ1-4; 8 positions agree with TRBD1. The CDR3 covers 13 residues. CDR1 and CDR2 (germline): DFQATT, SNEGSKA (reference sequence). The CDR3 DNA reads TGCAGGGGGACTGGGACAGGATATGAAAAACTGTTTTTT. It specifies CRGTGTGYEKLFF.

V and J are TRBV24-1 and TRBJ2-7; D might be TRBD1 or TRBD2, each matching 5 bases. Germline assignment: CDR1 KGHDR and CDR2 SFDVKD. V lost 3 bases to trimming and J lost 5 bases, with 16 bases between them. This CDR3 is 15 amino acids long. This CDR3 is CATSDRRGPSHEQYF. In DNA form, the CDR3 reads TGTGCCACCAGTGATCGTAGGGGACCTTCGCACGAGCAGTACTTC.

This clonotype has at least ten counts. V usage is TRBV10-3 and J usage is TRBJ2-7, with D perhaps assigned TRBD1 or TRBD2 (5 bases each). Trimming shortened V by 6 bases and J by 1 base, and 19 bases separated the two germline ends. The germline gives CDR1 ENHRY, CDR2 SYGVKD. The CDR3 runs 16 residues. DNA of the CDR3: TGTGCCATCAGAAAAACAGCCGGGACCGCTTCCTACGAGCAGTACTTC. Its protein is CAIRKTAGTASYEQYF.

This clonotype occurred a few times. The chain is built from TRBV10-3 and TRBJ1-1; the D gene is possibly TRBD1 (5 bases). Trimming cost V 11 bases and J 3 bases, with 19 bases left between them. The CDR3 length is 14 residues. Germline values: CDR1 ENHRY, CDR2 SYGVKD. The CDR3 is CAASPRGFDTEAFF. Written as DNA, the CDR3 is TGTGCCGCTTCTCCAAGGGGTTTCGACACTGAAGCTTTCTTT.

Here the CDR3 reads CASSLERIAGELFF. The CDR3 coding sequence is TGTGCCAGCAGCTTAGAGCGGATAGCCGGGGAGCTGTTTTTT. The gene calls are TRBV7-2 and TRBJ2-2; maybe TRBD2 (5 bases). V lost 1 base to trimming and J lost 6 bases, with 9 bases between them. This CDR3 contains 14 residues. Germline CDR1 is SGHTA and CDR2 is FQGNSA.

The chain uses TRBV12-3 or TRBV12-4 and TRBJ1-2; a possible D gene is TRBD1 (5 bases). The CDR3 has 19 amino acids. Trimming left V 6 bases short and J 8 bases short, with 34 bases between. This chain's CDR3 is CASSGARGAPGRVGVGYTF. As DNA, the CDR3 is TGTGCCAGCAGCGGCGCCCGAGGGGCTCCCGGGCGAGTGGGGGTCGGCTACACCTTC.

This clonotype was recorded many times. The chain joins TRBV4-2 to TRBJ2-5; D is unclear. This CDR3 is 16 amino acids long. Germline V gives CDR1 LGHNA, CDR2 YNFKEQ. Trimming shortened V by 3 bases and J by 1 base, and 15 bases separated the two germline ends. CDR3: CASSQGVTVIQETQYF. The DNA of the CDR3 is TGTGCCAGCAGCCAGGGCGTTACAGTCATCCAAGAGACCCAGTACTTC.

The chain uses TRBV7-9 and TRBJ1-1, with a tentative D call TRBD1 (5 bases). Germline CDR1 reads SEHNR; CDR2 reads FQNEAQ (reference sequence). The CDR3 runs to 15 residues. V gave up 7 bases and J gave up 3 bases, with 18 bases separating them. The CDR3 loop reads CASIGDPIADTEAFF. As DNA, the CDR3 is TGTGCCAGCATCGGGGACCCGATCGCGGACACTGAAGCTTTCTTT.

The rearrangement links TRBV30 to TRBJ2-7, with TRBD2 as a possible D gene (5 bases). The germline gives CDR1 GTSNPN, CDR2 SVGIG (reference sequence). V was pared by 3 bases and J by 3 bases, with 9 bases between. The CDR3 covers 12 residues. The CDR3 coding sequence is TGTGCCTGGAGCACCGGGAACTACGAGCAGTACTTC. This translates into CAWSTGNYEQYF.

The chain recombines TRBV29-1 with TRBJ1-2; TRBD1 agrees at 7 bases. The CDR3 has 13 residues. V trimming: 6 bases; J trimming: 4 bases; junction bases outside the gene matches: 8. Germline values: CDR1 SQVTM, CDR2 ANQGSEA. CDR3 DNA: TGCAGCGTGGACAGACAGGGTTCCTATGGCTACACCTTC. Translated: CSVDRQGSYGYTF.

V gene TRBV11-2 combines with J gene TRBJ1-2; the D gene is possibly TRBD1 (5 bases). V was trimmed by 5 bases and J by 7 bases, leaving 11 bases between them. From germline, CDR1 is SGHAT and CDR2 FQNNGV. This CDR3 is 12 amino acids long. CDR3 residues: CASSRGARGYTF. As DNA, the CDR3 is TGTGCCAGCAGCAGGGGAGCGCGTGGCTACACCTTC.

V and J are TRBV6-5 and TRBJ2-3, with TRBD2 matching over 9 bases. Per germline, CDR1 MNHEY and CDR2 SVGAGI. The CDR3 covers 17 residues. J gave up 2 bases and V 0 bases, and 6 bases lay outside the gene matches. The CDR3 loop is CASSYSLAGPYTDTQYF. In DNA, the CDR3 is TGTGCCAGCAGTTACTCCCTAGCGGGGCCCTACACAGATACGCAGTATTTT.

As concerns this clonotype: One end of the junction fails to match germline, which may point to a read error. The genes are TRBV5-4 and TRBJ1-6, with D hard to call. Germline V gene sequence: CDR1 SGHNT, CDR2 YYREEE (reference sequence). The CDR3 loop spans 15 amino acids. CDR3 sequence: CASSQDQAWTSPLHF. In nucleotides, the CDR3 is TGCGCCAGCAGCCAAGACCAAGCGTGGACTTCACCCCTCCACTTT. Full variable domain (outside the CDR3, taken from reference TRBV5-4 and TRBJ1-6): ETGVTQSPTHLIKTRGQQVTLRCSSQSGHNTVSWYQQALGQGPQFIFQYYREEENGRGNFPPRFSGLQFPNYSSELNVNALELDDSALYLCASSQDQAWTSPLHFGNGTRLTVT.

J is TRBJ1-5 and V is TRBV29-1, with 12 bases that match TRBD1. The J call is in doubt because the DNA end fits TRBJ2-5 better. CDR3 length: 14 amino acids. From germline, CDR1 is SQVTM and CDR2 ANQGSEA. For the CDR3, the DNA is TGCAGCGTGGGGACAGGGGGCGGCAATCAGCCCCAGTACTTC. Amino acid sequence: CSVGTGGGNQPQYF.